A single TCR beta chain is shown here with its context. What it recognizes is unknown. During its preparation, the TCRbeta library received unique molecular identifiers. MiXCR, run by TCRdb on the PCR reads, gives a single entry per CDR3 protein. The sample consists of approximately 1,000,000 distinct CDR3 sequences, about 29% of them appearing once. This CDR3 comprises 13 residues. Between the trimmed V and J ends, which lost 1 base and 9 bases, there was a span of 11 bases. CDR1 is SGHAT, CDR2 FQDESV, per germline (reference sequence). This sample was taken from a study of T-cell reconstitution after alpha-beta-depleted transplantation in children. General study findings and limits: After one year, T-cell counts and TCRbeta diversity mostly came from new T cells.

The chain carries TRBV11-1 and TRBJ2-3, with a weak D call TRBD1 (5 bases). The sample was PBMCs, mostly from graft donor cells, taken 360 days after TCRalphabeta/CD19-depleted stem cell transplant. The origin of this receptor is a boy under three years old who had a stem cell transplant for SCID, so the T cells may come from the graft donor. Here the CDR3 reads CASSLELGPTQYF. The CDR3 DNA reads TGTGCCAGCAGCTTAGAGTTGGGGCCGACGCAGTATTTT.